This T cell receptor (beta chain) was recovered during a study of T cells after yellow fever vaccination. A single record per CDR3 protein comes from TCRdb applying MiXCR to the 5' RACE reads. The data hold 300,000 to 400,000 distinct CDR3 sequences, with about an eighth observed a single time. This clonotype was seen more than once but under ten times. Its antigen is unknown. Study findings and constraints: Although most clonotypes did not, a small share appeared in both CD4 and CD8 compartments.

V was trimmed by 2 bases and J by 3 bases, leaving 6 bases between them. The CDR3 spans 12 residues. Germline loops: CDR1 GTSNPN, CDR2 SVGIG (reference sequence). The chain recombines TRBV30 with TRBJ2-3, with D hard to call. The sequence derives from a man between 18 and 29 years old who received the YFV17D yellow fever vaccine. The source was CD4+ T cells sorted from PBMCs, collected 15 days after the yellow fever booster vaccination. CDR3 nucleotides: TGTGCCTGGAGTCCTGGGACAGATACGCAGTATTTT. Protein product: CAWSPGTDTQYF.